The subject of this entry is one TCR beta chain. This CDR3 spans 14 amino acids. V dropped 2 bases and J dropped 12; count of bases not matched to a gene: 4. Germline V gives CDR1 MNHEY, CDR2 SVGAGI. The source of the sample is a study of cytomegalovirus exposure and HLA in healthy donors. PCR involved 60 Vbeta and 13 Jbeta primers. Measured with immunoSEQ multiplex PCR; TCRdb has only the in-frame clones, and not every one. The sample shows 150,000 to 200,000 clones, about four fifths of them seen only once. This sequence was found in a woman between 50 and 59 years old in good health and CMV-seronegative. The V gene is TRBV6-5, the J gene TRBJ1-4, with 12 bases identical to TRBD1. Specimen: PBMCs. CDR3 sequence: CASSYTGTGGELFF. CDR3 nucleotide sequence: TGTGCCAGCAGTTACACCGGGACAGGGGGCGAACTGTTTTTT.